This T cell receptor beta chain was observed in a study of cytomegalovirus exposure and HLA in healthy donors. In the study overall: In an early release, HLA-typed donors contributed about 79 million unique TCR sequences. General study points: Later examination showed HLA-associated TCR beta chains had greater clonal expansion than equally common others. Cytomegalovirus status was reportedly diagnosed by the classifier with high specificity and sensitivity. Researchers counted around 160 TCR beta chains as cytomegalovirus-associated.

The V end was cut by 6 bases, the J end by 3 bases, with 14 bases between. The CDR3 is made up of 15 amino acids. The germline V gene has CDR1 LNHDA and CDR2 SQIVND (reference sequence). A multiplex PCR was run with 60 Vbeta primers and 13 Jbeta primers. The repertoire was sequenced with immunoSEQ multiplex PCR; TCRdb's copy has only in-frame clones and lacks some. The table has about 160,000 clones, about 71% seen once. Notes on this clone: What it binds is not known.

This chain links TRBV19 with TRBJ2-2; possibly TRBD2 for D (7 bases). The receptor comes from a woman in her 30s in good health and CMV-seronegative. Sequenced: PBMCs. CDR3 nucleotides: TGTGCCAGTAGCCGACGGGGGGCGGACACCGGGGAGCTGTTTTTT. This translates into CASSRRGADTGELFF.